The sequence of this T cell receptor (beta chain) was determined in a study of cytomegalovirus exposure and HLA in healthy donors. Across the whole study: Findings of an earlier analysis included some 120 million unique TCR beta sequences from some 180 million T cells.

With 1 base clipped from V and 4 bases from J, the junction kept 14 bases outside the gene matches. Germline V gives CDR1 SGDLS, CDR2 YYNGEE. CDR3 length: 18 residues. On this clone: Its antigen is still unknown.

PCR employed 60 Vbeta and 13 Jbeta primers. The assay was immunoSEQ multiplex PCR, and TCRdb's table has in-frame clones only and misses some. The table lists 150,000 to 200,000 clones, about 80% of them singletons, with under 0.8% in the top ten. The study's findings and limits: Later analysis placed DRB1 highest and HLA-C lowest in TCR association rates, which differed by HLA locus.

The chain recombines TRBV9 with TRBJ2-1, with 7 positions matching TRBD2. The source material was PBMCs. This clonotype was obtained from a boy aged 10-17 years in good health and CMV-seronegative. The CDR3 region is CASSVPAYGGIEYNEQFF. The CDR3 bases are TGTGCCAGCAGCGTACCCGCCTACGGGGGGATTGAATACAATGAGCAGTTCTTC.